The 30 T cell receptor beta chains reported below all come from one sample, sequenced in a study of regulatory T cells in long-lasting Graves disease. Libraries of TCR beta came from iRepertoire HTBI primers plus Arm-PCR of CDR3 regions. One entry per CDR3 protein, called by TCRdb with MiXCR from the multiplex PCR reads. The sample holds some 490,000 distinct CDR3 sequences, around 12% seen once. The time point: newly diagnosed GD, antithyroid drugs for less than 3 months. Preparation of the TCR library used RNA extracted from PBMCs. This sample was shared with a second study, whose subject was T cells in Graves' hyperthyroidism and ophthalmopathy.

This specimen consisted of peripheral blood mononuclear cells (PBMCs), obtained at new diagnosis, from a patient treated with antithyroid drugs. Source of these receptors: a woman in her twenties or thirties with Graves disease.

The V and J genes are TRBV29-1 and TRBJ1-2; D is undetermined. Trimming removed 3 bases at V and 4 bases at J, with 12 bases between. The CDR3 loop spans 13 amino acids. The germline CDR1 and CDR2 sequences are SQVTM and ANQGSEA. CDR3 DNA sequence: TGCAGCGTTGATAAGGGATCACGCTATGGCTACACCTTC. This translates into CSVDKGSRYGYTF.

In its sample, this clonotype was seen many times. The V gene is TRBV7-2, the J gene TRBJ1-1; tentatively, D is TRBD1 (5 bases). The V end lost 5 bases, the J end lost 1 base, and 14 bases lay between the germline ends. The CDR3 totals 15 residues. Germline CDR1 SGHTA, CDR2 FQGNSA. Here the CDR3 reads CASSPRVGRNTEAFF. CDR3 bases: TGTGCCAGCAGCCCAAGGGTGGGGCGGAACACTGAAGCTTTCTTT.

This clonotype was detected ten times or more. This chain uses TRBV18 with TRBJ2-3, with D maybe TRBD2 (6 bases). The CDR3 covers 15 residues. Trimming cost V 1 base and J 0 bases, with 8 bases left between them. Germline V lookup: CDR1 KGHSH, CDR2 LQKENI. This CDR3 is CASSPRTTSTDTQYF. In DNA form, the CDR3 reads TGTGCCAGCTCACCACGGACTACGAGCACAGATACGCAGTATTTT.

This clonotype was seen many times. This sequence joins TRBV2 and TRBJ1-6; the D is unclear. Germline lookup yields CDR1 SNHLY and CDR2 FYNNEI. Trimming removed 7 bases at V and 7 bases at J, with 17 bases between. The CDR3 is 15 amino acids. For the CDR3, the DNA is TGTGCCAGCACCGGTGGCAGTTTGGGAAATTCACCCCTCCACTTT. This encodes CASTGGSLGNSPLHF. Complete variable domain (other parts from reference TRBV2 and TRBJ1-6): EPEVTQTPSHQVTQMGQEVILRCVPISNHLYFYWYRQILGQKVEFLVSFYNNEISEKSEIFDDQFSVERPDGSNFTLKIRSTKLEDSAMYFCASTGGSLGNSPLHFGNGTRLTVT.

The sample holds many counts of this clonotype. The CDR3 nucleotides read TGCAGTGCTAAAGGACAGGGGTATAGTGGCTACACCTTC. Translation gives CSAKGQGYSGYTF. V is TRBV20-1 and J is TRBJ1-2; 9 bases match TRBD1. The CDR3 consists of 13 residues. Germline V gene data show CDR1 as DFQATT and CDR2 as SNEGSKA (reference sequence). The trim removed 4 bases at V and 7 bases at J, leaving 7 bases unmatched.

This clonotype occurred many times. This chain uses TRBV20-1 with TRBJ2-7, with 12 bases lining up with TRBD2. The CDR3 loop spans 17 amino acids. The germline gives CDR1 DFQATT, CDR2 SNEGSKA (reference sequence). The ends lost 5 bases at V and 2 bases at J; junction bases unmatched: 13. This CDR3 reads CSAEGLAGPGRTYEQYF. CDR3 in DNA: TGCAGTGCTGAGGGACTAGCGGGTCCCGGTAGGACCTACGAGCAGTACTTC.

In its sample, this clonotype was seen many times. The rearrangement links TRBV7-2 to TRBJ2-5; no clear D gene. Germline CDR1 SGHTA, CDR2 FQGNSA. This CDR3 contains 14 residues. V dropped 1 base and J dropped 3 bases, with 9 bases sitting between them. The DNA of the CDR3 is TGTGCCAGCAGCTTAGGTGAAGAAGAAGAGACCCAGTACTTC. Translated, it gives CASSLGEEEETQYF. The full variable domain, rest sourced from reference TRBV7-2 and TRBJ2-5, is GAGVSQSPSNKVTEKGKDVELRCDPISGHTALYWYRQSLGQGLEFLIYFQGNSAPDKSGLPSDRFSAERTGGSVSTLTIQRTQQEDSAVYLCASSLGEEEETQYFGPGTRLLVL.

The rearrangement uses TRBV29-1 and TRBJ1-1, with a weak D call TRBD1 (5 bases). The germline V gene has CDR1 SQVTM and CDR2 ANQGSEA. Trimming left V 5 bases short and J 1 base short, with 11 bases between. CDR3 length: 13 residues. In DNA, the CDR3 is TGCAGCGTTCGGGACGGGGAGAACACTGAAGCTTTCTTT. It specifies CSVRDGENTEAFF.

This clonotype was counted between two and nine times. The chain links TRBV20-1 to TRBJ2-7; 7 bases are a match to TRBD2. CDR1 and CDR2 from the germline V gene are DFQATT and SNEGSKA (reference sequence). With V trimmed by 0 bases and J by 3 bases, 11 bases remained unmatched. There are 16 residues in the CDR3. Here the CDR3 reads CSARDSRASGDYEQYF. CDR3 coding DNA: TGCAGTGCTAGAGATTCCCGGGCTAGCGGAGACTACGAGCAGTACTTC.

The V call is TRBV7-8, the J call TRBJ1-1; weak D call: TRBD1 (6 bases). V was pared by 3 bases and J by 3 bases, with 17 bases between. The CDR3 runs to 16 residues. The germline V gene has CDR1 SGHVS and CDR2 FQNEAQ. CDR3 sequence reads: CASSFTGKWVDTEAFF. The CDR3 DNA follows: TGTGCCAGCAGCTTCACAGGGAAGTGGGTGGACACTGAAGCTTTCTTT.

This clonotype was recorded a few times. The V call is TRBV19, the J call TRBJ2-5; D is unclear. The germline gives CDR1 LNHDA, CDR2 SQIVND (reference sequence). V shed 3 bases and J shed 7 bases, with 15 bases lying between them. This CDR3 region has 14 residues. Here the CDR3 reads CASSILKGTGTQYF. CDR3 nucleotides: TGTGCCAGTAGTATTCTGAAGGGAACGGGGACCCAGTACTTC.

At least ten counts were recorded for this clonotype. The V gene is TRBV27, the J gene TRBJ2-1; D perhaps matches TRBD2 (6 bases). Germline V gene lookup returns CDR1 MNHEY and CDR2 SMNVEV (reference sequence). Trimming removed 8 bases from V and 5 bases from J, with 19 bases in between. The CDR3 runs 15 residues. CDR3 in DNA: TGTGCCAGCCGCTACGTGGGGACTGGAAACAATGAGCAGTTCTTC. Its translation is CASRYVGTGNNEQFF.

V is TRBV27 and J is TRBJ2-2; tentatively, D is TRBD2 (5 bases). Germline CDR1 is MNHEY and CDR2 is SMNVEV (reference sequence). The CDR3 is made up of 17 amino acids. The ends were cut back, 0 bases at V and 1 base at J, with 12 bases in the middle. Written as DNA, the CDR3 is TGTGCCAGCAGTTTATCAGACCCGGGGTTGAACACCGGGGAGCTGTTTTTT. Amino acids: CASSLSDPGLNTGELFF.

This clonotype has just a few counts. CDR3 sequence (DNA): TGCAGTGCTCCGGGGGGGAGCCTCTACGAGCAGTACTTC. Encoded protein: CSAPGGSLYEQYF. The V call is TRBV20-1, the J call TRBJ2-7, with TRBD2 matching over 8 bases. Unmatched junction bases numbered 6, after V lost 5 bases and J lost 3 bases. CDR1 and CDR2 (germline): DFQATT, SNEGSKA (reference sequence). The CDR3 covers 13 residues.

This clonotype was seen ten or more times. This CDR3 reads CASSDGQPSSYNEQFF. As DNA, the CDR3 is TGTGCCAGCTCTGACGGACAGCCTAGCTCCTACAATGAGCAGTTCTTC. This rearrangement joins TRBV18 to TRBJ2-1, with D possibly matching TRBD1 (6 bases). The germline V and J ends were trimmed by 6 bases and 0 bases, with 15 bases remaining between them. The germline CDR1 and CDR2 sequences are KGHSH and LQKENI. The CDR3 is 16 amino acids.

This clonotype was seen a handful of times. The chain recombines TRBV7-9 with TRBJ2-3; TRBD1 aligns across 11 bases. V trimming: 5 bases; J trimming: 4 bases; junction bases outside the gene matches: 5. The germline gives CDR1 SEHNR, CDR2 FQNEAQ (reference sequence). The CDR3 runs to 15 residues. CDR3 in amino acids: CASSATGQGADTQYF. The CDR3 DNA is TGTGCCAGCAGCGCGACGGGACAGGGGGCAGATACGCAGTATTTT.

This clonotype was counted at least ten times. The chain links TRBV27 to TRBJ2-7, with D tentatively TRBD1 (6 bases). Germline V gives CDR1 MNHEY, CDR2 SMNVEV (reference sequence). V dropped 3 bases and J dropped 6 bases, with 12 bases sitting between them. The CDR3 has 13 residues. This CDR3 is CASSLPTGSEQYF. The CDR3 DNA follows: TGTGCCAGCAGTTTGCCAACAGGGAGCGAGCAGTACTTC.

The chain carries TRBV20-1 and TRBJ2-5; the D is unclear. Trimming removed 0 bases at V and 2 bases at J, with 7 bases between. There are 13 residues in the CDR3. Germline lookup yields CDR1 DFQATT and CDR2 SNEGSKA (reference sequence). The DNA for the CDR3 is TGCAGTGCTAGAGATGGTAGTCAAGAGACCCAGTACTTC. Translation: CSARDGSQETQYF.

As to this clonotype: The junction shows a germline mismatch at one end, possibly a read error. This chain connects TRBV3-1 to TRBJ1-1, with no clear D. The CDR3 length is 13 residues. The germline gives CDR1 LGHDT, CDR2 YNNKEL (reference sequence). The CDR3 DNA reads TGTGCCAGCAGCGTAGAGCTGAACAGTGAAGCTTTCTTT. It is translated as CASSVELNSEAFF.

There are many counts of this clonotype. The CDR3 sequence is CASSPALAGGRNEQFF. Written as DNA, the CDR3 is TGTGCCAGCAGTCCCGCACTAGCGGGAGGACGCAATGAGCAGTTCTTC. The chain joins TRBV28 to TRBJ2-1, with TRBD2 matching over 12 bases. This CDR3 has 16 residues. The trim removed 5 bases at V and 6 bases at J, leaving 8 bases unmatched. Looked up from germline, CDR1 is MDHEN and CDR2 is SYDVKM.

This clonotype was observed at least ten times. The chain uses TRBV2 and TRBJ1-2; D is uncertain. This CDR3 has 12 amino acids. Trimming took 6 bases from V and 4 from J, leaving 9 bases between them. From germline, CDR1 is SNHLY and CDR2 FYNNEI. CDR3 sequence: CASRIDRYGYTF. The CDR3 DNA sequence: TGTGCCAGCAGGATAGATCGCTATGGCTACACCTTC.

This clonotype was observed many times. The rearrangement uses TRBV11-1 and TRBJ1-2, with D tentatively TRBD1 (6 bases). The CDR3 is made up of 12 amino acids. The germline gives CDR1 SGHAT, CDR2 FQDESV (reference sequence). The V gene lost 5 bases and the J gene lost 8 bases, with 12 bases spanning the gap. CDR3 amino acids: CASSNTGLGYTF. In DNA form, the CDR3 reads TGTGCCAGCAGCAACACAGGGCTCGGCTACACCTTC. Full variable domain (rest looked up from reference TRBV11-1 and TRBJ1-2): EAEVAQSPRYKITEKSQAVAFWCDPISGHATLYWYRQILGQGPELLVQFQDESVVDDSQLPKDRFSAERLKGVDSTLKIQPAELGDSAMYLCASSNTGLGYTFGSGTRLTVV.

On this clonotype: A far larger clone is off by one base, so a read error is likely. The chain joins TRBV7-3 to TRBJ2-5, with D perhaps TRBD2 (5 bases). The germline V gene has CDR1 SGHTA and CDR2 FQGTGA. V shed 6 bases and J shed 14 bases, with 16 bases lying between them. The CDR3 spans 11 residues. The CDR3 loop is CASSGGPGGYF. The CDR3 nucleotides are TGTGCCAGCAGTGGCGGGCCAGGTGGATACTTC.

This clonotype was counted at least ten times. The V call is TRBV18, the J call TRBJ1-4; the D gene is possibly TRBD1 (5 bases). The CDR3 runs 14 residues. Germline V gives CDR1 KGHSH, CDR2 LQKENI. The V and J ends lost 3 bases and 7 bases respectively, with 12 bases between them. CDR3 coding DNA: TGTGCCAGCTCACCCCCGGGACCTCTTGAAAAACTGTTTTTT. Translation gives CASSPPGPLEKLFF.

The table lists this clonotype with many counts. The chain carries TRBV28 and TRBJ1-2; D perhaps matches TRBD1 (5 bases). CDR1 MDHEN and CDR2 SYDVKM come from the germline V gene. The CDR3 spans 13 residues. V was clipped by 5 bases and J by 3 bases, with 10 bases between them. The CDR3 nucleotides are TGTGCCAGCAGTGGGGGGGTAGACTATGGCTACACCTTC. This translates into CASSGGVDYGYTF.

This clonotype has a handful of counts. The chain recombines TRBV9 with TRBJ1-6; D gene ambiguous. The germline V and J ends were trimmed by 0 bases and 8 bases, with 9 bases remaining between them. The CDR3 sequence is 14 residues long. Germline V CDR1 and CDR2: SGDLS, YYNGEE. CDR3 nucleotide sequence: TGTGCCAGCAGCGTAGCCCCGTCGGATTCACCCCTCCACTTT. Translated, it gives CASSVAPSDSPLHF.

The CDR3 protein is CATSRDGFSGNTIYF. The CDR3 bases are TGTGCCACCAGCAGAGATGGTTTCTCTGGAAACACCATATATTTT. The chain recombines TRBV15 with TRBJ1-3; D remains unclear. V was cut by 0 bases and J by 0 bases, with 6 bases left in between. The CDR3 has 15 amino acids. The germline V gene encodes CDR1 LNHNV and CDR2 YYDKDF (reference sequence).

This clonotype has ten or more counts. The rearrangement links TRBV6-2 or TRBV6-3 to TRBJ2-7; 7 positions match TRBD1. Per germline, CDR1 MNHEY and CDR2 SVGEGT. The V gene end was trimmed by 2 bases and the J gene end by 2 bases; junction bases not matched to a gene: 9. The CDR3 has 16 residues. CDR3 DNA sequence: TGTGCCAGCAGTTACCTACCCGGGACAGCCACCTACGAGCAGTACTTC. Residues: CASSYLPGTATYEQYF.

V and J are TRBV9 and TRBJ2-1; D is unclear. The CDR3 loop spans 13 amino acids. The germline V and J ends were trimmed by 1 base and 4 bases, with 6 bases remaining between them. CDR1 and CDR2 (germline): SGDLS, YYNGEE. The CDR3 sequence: CASSVSQYNEQFF. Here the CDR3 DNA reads TGTGCCAGCAGCGTATCCCAATACAATGAGCAGTTCTTC.

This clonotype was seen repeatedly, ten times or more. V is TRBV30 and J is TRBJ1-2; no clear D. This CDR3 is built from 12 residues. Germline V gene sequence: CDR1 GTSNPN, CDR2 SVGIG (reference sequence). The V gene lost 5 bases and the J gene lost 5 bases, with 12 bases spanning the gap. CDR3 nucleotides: TGTGCCTGGGCCCCCCTAGTGTATGGCTACACCTTC. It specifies CAWAPLVYGYTF.